This T cell receptor (beta chain) was sequenced for a study of blood T cell repertoires in COVID-19. Study details: Acute and convalescent COVID-19 samples came from the United States, Italy and Spain. PBMCs, B-cell-depleted T cells, or T cells provided the cDNA or gDNA that made up the material.

This clone has a single count. The germline gives CDR1 MDHEN, CDR2 SYDVKM. CDR3 length: 14 amino acids. Trimming shortened V by 7 bases and J by 8 bases, and 20 bases separated the two germline ends. In the original processing: For nucleated cells, counts were estimated from reference gene primer amplification. The table came from immunoSEQ multiplex PCR; TCRdb's copy has only in-frame clones and leaves some out. V, J and clone size derive from that table, while D and trimming were established from the DNA sequence. Here the sample spans roughly 24,000 clones, 92% being singletons. The V and J genes are TRBV28 and TRBJ1-2; maybe TRBD1 (6 bases). The sample comprised peripheral blood. This clonotype was obtained from a human donor in a cohort sampled during active COVID-19. CDR3 DNA: TGTGCCAGCAACAACTTATTGGGGGCCCGAGGCTACACCTTC. This translates into CASNNLLGARGYTF.